What follows are 27 T cell receptor beta chains derived from one specimen sequenced in a study of CD8 T cells in ankylosing spondylitis. Via MiXCR, TCRdb re-called the 5' RACE reads, giving one row per CDR3 protein. This table holds about 36,000 distinct CDR3 sequences, 6% found once. The sample consisted of blood, either unsorted or a sorted T cell fraction (not recorded which). These receptors originate from a male donor with ankylosing spondylitis or in good health (not recorded which).

Ten or more counts support this clonotype. The chain has TRBV4-3 and TRBJ2-1, with D tentatively TRBD2 (5 bases). The CDR3 length is 13 residues. Germline V gene sequence: CDR1 LGHNA, CDR2 YSLEER. Trimming removed 0 bases from V and 9 bases from J, with 9 bases in between. CDR3 loop: CASSQDQTTEQFF. The DNA of the CDR3 is TGCGCCAGCAGCCAAGATCAGACTACTGAGCAGTTCTTC.

This clonotype appeared many times. The chain has TRBV5-1 and TRBJ2-2, with D perhaps TRBD1 (6 bases). CDR1 is SGHRS, CDR2 YFSETQ, per germline. V lost 2 bases and J lost 3, with 11 bases in between. The length of the CDR3 is 15 residues. Written as DNA, the CDR3 is TGCGCCAGCAGCTTTACAGGGACGTACACCGGGGAGCTGTTTTTT. Translation: CASSFTGTYTGELFF.

Many counts were recorded for this clonotype. The chain employs TRBV12-3 or TRBV12-4 and TRBJ2-3, with TRBD2 as a possible D gene (5 bases). This CDR3 has 18 amino acids. V lost 3 bases, J lost 0 bases, and 19 bases lay in between. CDR3 sequence reads: CASSFSFGAALSTDTQYF. The CDR3 bases are TGTGCCAGCAGTTTTAGCTTTGGAGCGGCCCTGAGCACAGATACGCAGTATTTT.

The sample holds many counts of this clonotype. The CDR3 DNA sequence: TGTGCCAGCACCTACTATTCACTGACAGATGGCTACACCTTC. Its protein is CASTYYSLTDGYTF. The chain has TRBV6-6 and TRBJ1-2; D is perhaps TRBD1 (5 bases). The V end was cut by 7 bases, the J end by 6 bases, with 18 bases between. This CDR3 is 14 amino acids long. CDR1 is MNHNY and CDR2 is SVGAGI in the germline V gene (reference sequence).

This clonotype was seen at least ten times. The chain combines TRBV5-6 with TRBJ1-1, with a tentative D call TRBD1 (5 bases). Trimming stripped 6 bases from V and 0 bases from J, with 9 bases between. This CDR3 comprises 13 residues. Germline values: CDR1 SGHDT, CDR2 YYEEEE. CDR3 sequence: CASTWTLNTEAFF. The DNA for the CDR3 is TGTGCCAGCACCTGGACACTGAACACTGAAGCTTTCTTT.

This clonotype came up many times. J is TRBJ1-5 and V is TRBV28; 8 nucleotides align to TRBD1. Germline V gene sequence: CDR1 MDHEN, CDR2 SYDVKM. This CDR3 is 16 amino acids long. With 3 bases clipped from V and 8 bases from J, the junction kept 12 bases outside the gene matches. CDR3 DNA sequence: TGTGCCAGCAGTTTGTCACAGGGGGTCCCGGATAAGCCCCAGCATTTT. Residues: CASSLSQGVPDKPQHF.

This clonotype was seen ten or more times. V is TRBV4-2 and J is TRBJ2-1; D is tentatively TRBD1 or TRBD2 (5 bases each). Trimming pared 4 bases from V and 4 bases from J, leaving 11 bases between. Germline V gene sequence: CDR1 LGHNA, CDR2 YNFKEQ. CDR3 length: 14 amino acids. This CDR3 is CASSRGDVYNEQFF. CDR3 DNA: TGTGCCAGCAGCCGAGGGGACGTATACAATGAGCAGTTCTTC.

This clonotype has a count of ten or more. V gene TRBV7-3 combines with J gene TRBJ2-1, with D uncertain. The CDR3 loop spans 15 amino acids. Germline lookup yields CDR1 SGHTA and CDR2 FQGTGA. V lost 0 bases, J lost 3 bases, and 9 bases lay in between. The CDR3 protein is CASSLTGLHYNEQFF. The CDR3, as DNA: TGTGCCAGCAGCTTAACAGGGCTCCACTACAATGAGCAGTTCTTC.

There are many counts of this clonotype. This rearrangement joins TRBV20-1 to TRBJ1-6, with D perhaps TRBD1 (6 bases). CDR1 and CDR2 (germline): DFQATT, SNEGSKA (reference sequence). Between the trimmed V and J ends, which lost 0 bases and 5 bases, there was a span of 14 bases. CDR3 length: 16 amino acids. CDR3 in amino acids: CSARDTGQGNNSPLHF. CDR3 coding DNA: TGCAGTGCTAGAGATACGGGCCAGGGGAATAATTCACCCCTCCACTTT.

The table lists this clonotype with many counts. The CDR3 DNA reads as TGCGCCAGCAGTGACGGGCTCTCGGTGGCGGCTTTCTTT. Its translation: CASSDGLSVAAFF. The gene calls are TRBV10-1 and TRBJ1-1; D is ambiguous. V gave up 3 bases and J gave up 11 bases, with 16 bases separating them. The CDR3 contains 13 residues. CDR1 and CDR2 (germline): WNHNN, SYGVQD (reference sequence).

This clonotype has ten or more counts. J is TRBJ2-2 and V is TRBV12-3 or TRBV12-4; 14 bases line up with TRBD2. Germline trimming cut 1 base from V and 13 bases from J; bases unmatched to any gene: 8. The CDR3 is made up of 16 amino acids. The CDR3, as DNA: TGTGCCAGCAGTTTAGGTCTGGGGACTAGCGGGAGTCGGCTGTTTTTT. Its translation: CASSLGLGTSGSRLFF.

This clonotype has a count of ten or more. The chain has TRBV20-1 and TRBJ1-4; D is perhaps TRBD1 (5 bases). Trimming pared 5 bases from V and 6 bases from J, leaving 16 bases between. This CDR3 is 14 amino acids long. From germline, CDR1 is DFQATT and CDR2 SNEGSKA (reference sequence). The CDR3 spells CSAGSAGSYEKLFF. CDR3 in DNA: TGCAGTGCTGGATCGGCAGGGAGCTATGAAAAACTGTTTTTT.

This clonotype has a count of ten or more. CDR3 sequence reads: CASSPGQMNTEAFF. In DNA, the CDR3 is TGTGCCAGCAGCCCCGGACAGATGAACACTGAAGCTTTCTTT. This chain uses TRBV7-2 with TRBJ1-1; D might be TRBD1 (6 bases). The CDR3 has 14 residues. CDR1 SGHTA and CDR2 FQGNSA come from the germline V gene. The V end lost 5 bases, the J end lost 0 bases, and 10 bases lay between the germline ends.

Many counts were recorded for this clonotype. V gene TRBV5-1 combines with J gene TRBJ1-1; D is uncertain. Germline V gene sequence: CDR1 SGHRS, CDR2 YFSETQ. The V and J ends lost 0 bases and 0 bases respectively, with 9 bases between them. This CDR3 is 15 amino acids long. CDR3 sequence: CASSLDEDLNTEAFF. The CDR3 coding sequence is TGCGCCAGCAGCTTGGATGAGGATTTGAACACTGAAGCTTTCTTT.

This clonotype occurred many times. V usage is TRBV19 and J usage is TRBJ2-5; TRBD2 is a possible D gene (6 bases). Germline V gene data show CDR1 as LNHDA and CDR2 as SQIVND (reference sequence). The V end was cut by 1 base, the J end by 3 bases, with 12 bases between. The CDR3 contains 15 residues. The CDR3 is CASSIAPGRKETQYF. DNA of the CDR3: TGTGCCAGTAGTATAGCGCCAGGGAGGAAAGAGACCCAGTACTTC.

This clonotype was seen ten or more times. The J gene is TRBJ2-5, the V gene TRBV7-3, with 9 bases identical to TRBD2. After removal of 2 bases from V and 5 bases from J, the junction contained 6 bases not matched to a gene. Germline CDR1 and CDR2: SGHTA and FQGTGA. The CDR3 contains 15 residues. CDR3 DNA sequence: TGTGCCAGCAGCTTATACAGCGGGGGGTCGGAGACCCAGTACTTC. This codes for CASSLYSGGSETQYF.

This clonotype appeared many times. The gene calls are TRBV29-1 and TRBJ2-7, with TRBD2 matching over 8 bases. The V gene's germline CDR1 is SQVTM and CDR2 ANQGSEA. After removal of 5 bases from V and 7 bases from J, the junction contained 7 bases not matched to a gene. CDR3 length: 12 amino acids. The CDR3 bases are TGCAGCGTTCGGGGGGGGCGGGTAGAGCAGTACTTC. Its protein is CSVRGGRVEQYF.

This clonotype was seen repeatedly, ten times or more. The rearrangement links TRBV2 to TRBJ2-5; possibly TRBD1 or TRBD2 for D (5 bases each). The CDR3 loop spans 14 amino acids. V was cut by 1 base and J by 5 bases, with 11 bases left in between. The germline V gene has CDR1 SNHLY and CDR2 FYNNEI. The CDR3 spells CASSEGDLRETQYF. CDR3 DNA: TGTGCCAGCAGTGAAGGGGACCTTCGGGAGACCCAGTACTTC. The full variable domain, in which reference TRBV2 and TRBJ2-5 provide the parts outside the CDR3, is EPEVTQTPSHQVTQMGQEVILRCVPISNHLYFYWYRQILGQKVEFLVSFYNNEISEKSEIFDDQFSVERPDGSNFTLKIRSTKLEDSAMYFCASSEGDLRETQYFGPGTRLLVL.

This clonotype was counted many times. J is TRBJ2-7 and V is TRBV9; 10 positions agree with TRBD2. This CDR3 has 15 residues. The V segment lost 3 bases and the J segment 4 bases; nucleotides outside the gene matches: 7. Germline assignment: CDR1 SGDLS and CDR2 YYNGEE. The DNA of the CDR3 is TGTGCCAGCAGCGCCTCTAGCGGGAGTTGGTACGAGCAGTACTTC. Its protein product is CASSASSGSWYEQYF. The full variable domain, rest sourced from reference TRBV9 and TRBJ2-7, is DSGVTQTPKHLITATGQRVTLRCSPRSGDLSVYWYQQSLDQGLQFLIQYYNGEERAKGNILERFSAQQFPDLHSELNLSSLELGDSALYFCASSASSGSWYEQYFGPGTRLTVT.

This clonotype was counted many times. The chain recombines TRBV20-1 with TRBJ2-1; 11 bases line up with TRBD2. This CDR3 is 14 amino acids long. The V segment lost 5 bases and the J segment 7 bases; nucleotides outside the gene matches: 7. The germline CDR1 and CDR2 sequences are DFQATT and SNEGSKA (reference sequence). The CDR3 nucleotides read TGCAGTGCTCTTGAAACTAGCGGGGGTAATGAGCAGTTCTTC. As protein: CSALETSGGNEQFF.

A note on this clonotype: A read error is possible here, since a much larger clone lies one base away. The CDR3 protein is CATSAPGSGGDYEQYF. The CDR3 DNA reads as TGTGCCACCAGCGCGCCTGGGAGCGGGGGGGATTACGAGCAGTACTTC. The V gene is TRBV7-9, the J gene TRBJ2-7; 10 nucleotides line up with TRBD2. The germline CDR1 and CDR2 sequences are SEHNR and FQNEAQ (reference sequence). This CDR3 is 16 amino acids long.

This clonotype was seen repeatedly, ten times or more. This chain connects TRBV5-4 to TRBJ1-2, with D tentatively TRBD1 (5 bases). The CDR3 contains 13 residues. Germline CDR1 SGHNT, CDR2 YYREEE (reference sequence). Trimming left V 5 bases short and J 2 bases short, with 10 bases between. The CDR3 nucleotides read TGTGCCAGCAGTCCGGACAAAAACTATGGCTACACCTTC. This encodes CASSPDKNYGYTF.

This clonotype was counted many times. The rearrangement joins TRBV5-1 to TRBJ2-7; D uncertain. V was pared by 3 bases and J by 1 base, with 17 bases between. CDR1 SGHRS and CDR2 YFSETQ come from the germline V gene. The CDR3 is 16 residues long. This chain's CDR3 is CASSSATPTRSYEQYF. In nucleotides, the CDR3 is TGCGCCAGCAGCTCCGCTACCCCTACGCGATCCTACGAGCAGTACTTC.

This clonotype showed up many times. This sequence joins TRBV28 and TRBJ2-1, with 8 bases matching TRBD2. Germline trimming cut 6 bases from V and 7 bases from J; bases unmatched to any gene: 17. The CDR3 is made up of 17 amino acids. Germline V CDR1 and CDR2: MDHEN, SYDVKM. For the CDR3, the DNA is TGTGCCAGCAGCCCAAGGGGAAGGAGCGGGAGAATAAATGAGCAGTTCTTC. It specifies CASSPRGRSGRINEQFF.

This clonotype was recorded many times. The rearrangement uses TRBV5-1 and TRBJ2-7; D uncertain. Germline loops: CDR1 SGHRS, CDR2 YFSETQ. The CDR3 runs to 15 residues. With 1 base removed from V and 3 bases from J, the gap between germline ends came to 14 bases. Here the CDR3 reads CASSLSAASDYEQYF. CDR3 in DNA: TGCGCCAGCAGCTTGTCGGCGGCCTCCGACTACGAGCAGTACTTC.

In its sample, this clonotype was seen many times. The V call is TRBV5-1, the J call TRBJ1-1; 8 bases match TRBD1. The CDR3 has 13 residues. V shed 7 bases and J 1 base; nucleotides not matched to a gene: 3. Germline CDR1 SGHRS, CDR2 YFSETQ. Here the CDR3 DNA reads TGCGCCAGCTCGGGACAGGAGAACACTGAAGCTTTCTTT. Translation gives CASSGQENTEAFF. The variable domain in full, with the rest retrieved from reference TRBV5-1 and TRBJ1-1, is KAGVTQTPRYLIKTRGQQVTLSCSPISGHRSVSWYQQTPGQGLQFLFEYFSETQRNKGNFPGRFSGRQFSNSRSEMNVSTLELGDSALYLCASSGQENTEAFFGQGTRLTVV.

This clonotype came up many times. This rearrangement joins TRBV29-1 to TRBJ2-1, with a tentative D call TRBD2 (5 bases). The CDR3 covers 11 residues. The germline V gene has CDR1 SQVTM and CDR2 ANQGSEA. V lost 8 bases and J 2 bases, leaving 7 bases between the germline ends. The CDR3 coding sequence is TGCAGCTTCGGGACCTACAATGAGCAGTTCTTC. Translated, it gives CSFGTYNEQFF.